These 27 T cell receptor beta chains came from one sample sequenced in a study of T cells in Graves' hyperthyroidism and ophthalmopathy (dated by TCRdb to between 2018 and 2020). The method was multiplex PCR. The data were produced on an Illumina HiSeq 2000. TCR beta CDR3 regions were amplified from RNA transcripts. For the first round of RT-PCR on the TCR CDR3, the HTBI primer set was used together with the Qiagen OneStep RT-PCR kit. Clones were called with MiXCR by TCRdb after fastp trimmed the public reads at Q25, and only in-frame beta chains were retained. When rows share a CDR3 protein, they turn into one entry using the most common DNA and genes. The sample table holds around 620,000 distinct CDR3 sequences, of which 12% to 15% were seen once. The ten largest make up roughly 7% of the sample. What was sequenced was blood. The receptors derive from a young woman with Graves' ophthalmopathy.

This clonotype has ten or more counts. The chain is built from TRBV7-9 and TRBJ1-2; 12 nucleotides line up with TRBD1. The CDR3 loop spans 15 amino acids. The junction had 6 bases not matched to a gene; V was cut back by 3 bases and J by 7 bases. Germline values: CDR1 SEHNR, CDR2 FQNEAQ (reference sequence). The DNA for the CDR3 is TGTGCCAGCAGCTTTGCGGGACAGGGGGCTGGTGGCTACACCTTC. It codes for CASSFAGQGAGGYTF.

This clonotype was observed many times. This chain joins TRBV2 and TRBJ2-1; D unresolved. The germline gives CDR1 SNHLY, CDR2 FYNNEI. The CDR3 is made up of 14 amino acids. The V gene lost 6 bases and the J gene lost 5 bases, with 14 bases spanning the gap. The CDR3 is CASRAILLNNEQFF. CDR3 bases: TGTGCCAGCAGGGCGATCCTCTTGAACAATGAGCAGTTCTTC.

The chain uses TRBV7-2 and TRBJ2-7, with D possibly matching TRBD1 (6 bases). V was shortened by 4 bases and J by 3 bases, with 13 bases between the two germline ends. The CDR3 runs to 14 residues. Germline values: CDR1 SGHTA, CDR2 FQGNSA. The CDR3 DNA reads TGTGCCAGCAGCTCGGCAGGGGTCCTCTACGAGCAGTACTTC. Amino acids: CASSSAGVLYEQYF.

This clonotype was seen repeatedly, ten times or more. In nucleotides, the CDR3 is TGTGCCAGCAGCCAAGATCGGCAGAAGGATGAAAAACTGTTTTTT. Translating it yields CASSQDRQKDEKLFF. The rearrangement links TRBV4-2 to TRBJ1-4; no definite D call. V dropped 0 bases and J dropped 6 bases, with 11 bases sitting between them. Germline V CDR1 and CDR2: LGHNA, YNFKEQ. This CDR3 has 15 amino acids.

In this sample, this clonotype turned up a few times. The rearrangement links TRBV7-9 to TRBJ2-7; TRBD2 matches at 8 bases. V dropped 1 base and J dropped 2; count of bases not matched to a gene: 10. This CDR3 is built from 17 residues. Germline V gene lookup returns CDR1 SEHNR and CDR2 FQNEAQ (reference sequence). The CDR3 loop reads CASSLGGGSGAPYEQYF. The DNA for the CDR3 is TGTGCCAGCAGCTTAGGAGGTGGTAGCGGGGCTCCCTACGAGCAGTACTTC.

V gene TRBV27 combines with J gene TRBJ2-1; the match to TRBD2 covers 7 bases. The CDR3 length is 16 residues. V dropped 4 bases and J dropped 0; count of bases not matched to a gene: 6. CDR1 is MNHEY, CDR2 SMNVEV, per germline (reference sequence). CDR3 DNA: TGTGCCAGCAGTTCCCTTCGGACTAGCTCCTACAATGAGCAGTTCTTC. Protein product: CASSSLRTSSYNEQFF.

Ten or more counts support this clonotype. This chain uses TRBV28 with TRBJ2-1; D uncertain. Germline assignment: CDR1 MDHEN and CDR2 SYDVKM. This CDR3 is built from 12 residues. V lost 4 bases to trimming and J lost 4 bases, with 5 bases between them. The CDR3 sequence: CASSYGYNEQFF. DNA for the CDR3: TGTGCCAGCAGTTACGGGTACAATGAGCAGTTCTTC. The entire variable domain, with the rest obtained from reference TRBV28 and TRBJ2-1, is as follows: DVKVTQSSRYLVKRTGEKVFLECVQDMDHENMFWYRQDPGLGLRLIYFSYDVKMKEKGDIPEGYSVSREKKERFSLILESASTNQTSMYLCASSYGYNEQFFGPGTRLTVL.

This clonotype has ten or more counts. At one of its ends the junction is not consistent with the germline gene, which may arise from a read error. The chain uses TRBV5-1 and TRBJ2-1, with 9 bases lining up with TRBD2. CDR3 length: 14 residues. CDR1 and CDR2 (germline): SGHRS, YFSETQ. The CDR3 loop reads CASSLTSGYNEQFF. The CDR3, as DNA: TGTGCCAGCAGTTTGACTAGCGGATACAATGAGCAGTTCTTC.

This clonotype was seen only a few times. The chain has TRBV6-1 and TRBJ2-1, with D uncertain. This CDR3 region has 13 residues. The germline gives CDR1 MNHNS, CDR2 SASEGT. Trimming removed 1 base at V and 8 bases at J, with 9 bases between. CDR3 sequence reads: CASSEVTSHEQFF. The CDR3 region has the DNA TGTGCCAGCAGTGAAGTCACATCCCATGAGCAGTTCTTC.

The chain's CDR3 is CASSLGGRQWEQFF. The CDR3 DNA reads as TGTGCCAGCAGCTTGGGGGGGCGGCAATGGGAGCAGTTCTTC. The rearrangement uses TRBV7-9 and TRBJ2-1; maybe TRBD2 (7 bases). Deletions cut 3 bases from V and 10 bases from J, with 16 bases between. The length of the CDR3 is 14 residues. The V gene's germline CDR1 is SEHNR and CDR2 FQNEAQ (reference sequence).

This sequence joins TRBV2 and TRBJ2-3, with D possibly being TRBD2 (5 bases). CDR3 length: 15 amino acids. Germline V gene sequence: CDR1 SNHLY, CDR2 FYNNEI. V lost 3 bases to trimming and J lost 6 bases, with 16 bases between them. The CDR3 loop is CASSESAAIPDTQYF. Written as DNA, the CDR3 is TGTGCCAGCAGTGAGTCAGCGGCGATCCCGGATACGCAGTATTTT.

This clonotype was seen repeatedly, ten times or more. This chain links TRBV3-1 with TRBJ1-4; D ambiguous. Germline lookup yields CDR1 LGHDT and CDR2 YNNKEL (reference sequence). CDR3 size: 18 residues. V was shortened by 3 bases and J by 0 bases, with 17 bases between the two germline ends. CDR3 in DNA: TGTGCCAGCAGCCATTCCCCTGAGGGTTTTGCAACTAATGAAAAACTGTTTTTT. Its translation: CASSHSPEGFATNEKLFF.

This clonotype was found a few times. This chain links TRBV10-3 with TRBJ1-1; 12 bases map to TRBD1. The CDR3 spans 16 residues. Trimming cost V 10 bases and J 6 bases; bases outside gene matches: 15. Germline CDR1 ENHRY, CDR2 SYGVKD. The CDR3 coding sequence is TGTGCCACCGGGGGGACAGGGGGCACCGAGGTTCCTGAAGCTTTCTTT. It is translated as CATGGTGGTEVPEAFF.

The chain couples TRBV19 to TRBJ2-5, with D maybe TRBD1 (5 bases). The CDR3 consists of 13 residues. CDR1 and CDR2 from the germline V gene are LNHDA and SQIVND (reference sequence). V lost 7 bases, J lost 1 base, and 10 bases lay in between. For the CDR3, the DNA is TGTGCCAGTAAGCAGACAGTCCAAGAGACCCAGTACTTC. Its protein is CASKQTVQETQYF.

This clonotype was seen at least ten times. The genes are TRBV27 and TRBJ2-7; 10 bases are a match to TRBD2. Germline loops: CDR1 MNHEY, CDR2 SMNVEV (reference sequence). There are 17 residues in the CDR3. V was clipped by 5 bases and J by 0 bases; unmatched bases: 10. The CDR3 coding sequence is TGTGCCAGCAGTGTCCGAGGACTAGCGGTCAGCTCCTACGAGCAGTACTTC. Amino acid sequence: CASSVRGLAVSSYEQYF.

This clonotype occurred many times. The chain links TRBV7-3 to TRBJ2-1; D possibly corresponds to TRBD2 (5 bases). The V end was cut by 5 bases, the J end by 3 bases, with 14 bases between. This CDR3 is 15 amino acids long. Germline CDR1 is SGHTA and CDR2 is FQGTGA. In DNA form, the CDR3 reads TGTGCCAGCAGCCCCGGGGAGCGGAGCTACAATGAGCAGTTCTTC. Protein product: CASSPGERSYNEQFF.

This clonotype appeared a few times. The V gene is TRBV6-2 or TRBV6-3, the J gene TRBJ2-3, with D possibly TRBD1 on 5 matching bases. CDR3 size: 18 residues. Trimming stripped 2 bases from V and 0 bases from J, with 18 bases between. Germline values: CDR1 MNHEY, CDR2 SVGEGT. The CDR3 DNA is TGTGCCAGCAGTTACACCAAGTCGACAGTTATTAGCACAGATACGCAGTATTTT. Translating gives CASSYTKSTVISTDTQYF.

This clonotype showed up many times. The CDR3 DNA reads as TGTGCCAGCAGCTTGGGTAGCGGGAGGGCCAGGGCTGAGCAGTTCTTC. This encodes CASSLGSGRARAEQFF. The chain links TRBV5-5 to TRBJ2-1; 11 bases map to TRBD2. The germline V gene encodes CDR1 SGHKS and CDR2 YYEKEE (reference sequence). The V gene end was trimmed by 0 bases and the J gene end by 9 bases; junction bases not matched to a gene: 8. The CDR3 totals 16 residues. The full variable domain, in which reference TRBV5-5 and TRBJ2-1 provide the parts outside the CDR3, is DAGVTQSPTHLIKTRGQQVTLRCSPISGHKSVSWYQQVLGQGPQFIFQYYEKEERGRGNFPDRFSARQFPNYSSELNVNALLLGDSALYLCASSLGSGRARAEQFFGPGTRLTVL.

This clonotype was counted at least ten times. The CDR3 DNA follows: TGTGCCAGCGCAACAGGGGGGAGCAATCAGCCCCAGCATTTT. Translated: CASATGGSNQPQHF. The chain joins TRBV27 to TRBJ1-5; 8 bases fit TRBD1. The CDR3 sequence is 14 residues long. V lost 8 bases and J lost 1; bases outside the gene matches: 4. CDR1 is MNHEY, CDR2 SMNVEV, per germline (reference sequence).

The table lists this clonotype with many counts. The chain is built from TRBV11-3 and TRBJ1-1, with D unclear. Looked up from germline, CDR1 is SGHNT and CDR2 is YENEEA. The V end lost 5 bases, the J end lost 1 base, and 17 bases lay between the germline ends. The CDR3 consists of 16 residues. The CDR3 protein is CASSPPAREQNTEAFF. CDR3 nucleotide sequence: TGTGCCAGCAGCCCCCCGGCAAGAGAACAGAACACTGAAGCTTTCTTT.

This clonotype turned up a few times. The V call is TRBV5-1, the J call TRBJ2-1, with TRBD1 matching over 9 bases. The germline CDR1 and CDR2 sequences are SGHRS and YFSETQ. The length of the CDR3 is 15 residues. Losses at the gene ends were 2 bases for V and 7 bases for J; bases not matched to a gene: 7. As DNA, the CDR3 is TGCGCCAGCAGCTTCACAGGGGGCGGTGTGAATGAGCAGTTCTTC. This gives the protein CASSFTGGGVNEQFF.

In this sample, this clonotype turned up many times. The chain recombines TRBV6-1 with TRBJ1-1; no clear D. With 2 bases removed from V and 1 base from J, the gap between germline ends came to 11 bases. Germline V gene data show CDR1 as MNHNS and CDR2 as SASEGT. The length of the CDR3 is 15 residues. In nucleotides, the CDR3 is TGTGCCAGCAGTGAATATAGGGCTCCGAACACTGAAGCTTTCTTT. This sequence encodes CASSEYRAPNTEAFF.

This clonotype was found many times. The chain uses TRBV6-2 or TRBV6-3 and TRBJ2-2; 12 bases map to TRBD2. V dropped 2 bases and J dropped 4; count of bases not matched to a gene: 2. The CDR3 contains 16 residues. Germline V gene lookup returns CDR1 MNHEY and CDR2 SVGEGT. CDR3: CASSYPTSGSTGELFF. Written as DNA, the CDR3 is TGTGCCAGCAGTTACCCGACTAGCGGGAGCACCGGGGAGCTGTTTTTT.

The table lists this clonotype with many counts. The chain is built from TRBV6-1 and TRBJ2-3, with 11 nucleotides matching TRBD2. Germline V gene data show CDR1 as MNHNS and CDR2 as SASEGT. CDR3 length: 20 residues. V was clipped by 6 bases and J by 1 base; unmatched bases: 18. This chain's CDR3 is CASRKTSGNSKVPGTDTQYF. Here the CDR3 DNA reads TGTGCCAGCAGGAAGACTAGCGGGAATTCCAAAGTCCCCGGCACAGATACGCAGTATTTT.

This clonotype showed up many times. The chain combines TRBV6-2 or TRBV6-3 with TRBJ1-1; perhaps TRBD1 as D (5 bases). The CDR3 is 16 amino acids. Germline CDR1 MNHEY, CDR2 SVGEGT. Trimming stripped 6 bases from V and 0 bases from J, with 17 bases between. This CDR3 reads CASRYAGAVMNTEAFF. DNA of the CDR3: TGTGCCAGCAGATACGCTGGGGCAGTAATGAACACTGAAGCTTTCTTT.

This clonotype showed up many times. The CDR3 loop is CASSGRTRYNEQFF. CDR3 DNA sequence: TGTGCCAGCTCCGGGAGAACCCGATACAATGAGCAGTTCTTC. The chain couples TRBV2 to TRBJ2-1; possible D gene TRBD2, 6 bases. Germline V lookup: CDR1 SNHLY, CDR2 FYNNEI. The CDR3 runs to 14 residues. The V gene lost 8 bases and the J gene lost 4 bases, with 15 bases spanning the gap.

This clonotype was seen at least ten times. CDR3 residues: CSVFGGTEAFF. Here the CDR3 DNA reads TGCAGCGTCTTTGGGGGCACTGAAGCTTTCTTT. V and J are TRBV29-1 and TRBJ1-1; tentative D call: TRBD1 (5 bases). With 6 bases removed from V and 4 bases from J, the gap between germline ends came to 9 bases. CDR1 and CDR2 (germline): SQVTM, ANQGSEA. The CDR3 contains 11 residues.